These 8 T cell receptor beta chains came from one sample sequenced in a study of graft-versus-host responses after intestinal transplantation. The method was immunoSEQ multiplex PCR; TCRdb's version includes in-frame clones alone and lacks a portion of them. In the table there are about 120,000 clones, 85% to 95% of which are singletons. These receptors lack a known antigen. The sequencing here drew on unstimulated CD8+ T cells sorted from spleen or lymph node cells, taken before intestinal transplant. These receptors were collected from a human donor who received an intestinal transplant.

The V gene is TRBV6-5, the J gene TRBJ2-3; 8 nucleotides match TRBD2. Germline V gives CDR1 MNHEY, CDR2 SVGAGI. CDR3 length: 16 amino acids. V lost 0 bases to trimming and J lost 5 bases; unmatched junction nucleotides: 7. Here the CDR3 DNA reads TGTGCCAGCAGTTACTCACGACTAGCGTTGGTAGATACGCAGTATTTT. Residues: CASSYSRLALVDTQYF.

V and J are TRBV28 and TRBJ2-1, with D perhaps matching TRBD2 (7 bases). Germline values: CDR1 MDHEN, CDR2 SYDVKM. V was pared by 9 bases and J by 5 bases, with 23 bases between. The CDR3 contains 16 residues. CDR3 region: CASTPRGSGKDNEQFF. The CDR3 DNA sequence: TGTGCCAGTACCCCCAGGGGAAGCGGGAAAGACAATGAGCAGTTCTTC.

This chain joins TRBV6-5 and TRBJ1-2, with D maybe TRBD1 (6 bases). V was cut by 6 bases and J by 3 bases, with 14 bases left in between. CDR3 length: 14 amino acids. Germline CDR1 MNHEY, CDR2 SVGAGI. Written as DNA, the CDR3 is TGTGCCAGCAGCCTTAACGGGGGCGACTATGGCTACACCTTC. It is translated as CASSLNGGDYGYTF.

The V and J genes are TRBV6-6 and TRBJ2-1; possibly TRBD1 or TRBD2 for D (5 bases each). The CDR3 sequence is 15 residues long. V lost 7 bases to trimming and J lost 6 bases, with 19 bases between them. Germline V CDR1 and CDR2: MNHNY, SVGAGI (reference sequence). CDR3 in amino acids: CASILGDADPNEQFF. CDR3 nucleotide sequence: TGTGCCAGCATCCTGGGGGACGCCGATCCCAATGAGCAGTTCTTC.

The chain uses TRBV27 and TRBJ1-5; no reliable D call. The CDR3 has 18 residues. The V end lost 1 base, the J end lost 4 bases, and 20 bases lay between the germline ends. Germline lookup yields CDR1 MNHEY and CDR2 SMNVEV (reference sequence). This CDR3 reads CASSLFGRGIFGNQPQHF. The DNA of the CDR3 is TGTGCCAGCAGTTTATTCGGCAGAGGAATCTTCGGTAATCAGCCCCAGCATTTT.

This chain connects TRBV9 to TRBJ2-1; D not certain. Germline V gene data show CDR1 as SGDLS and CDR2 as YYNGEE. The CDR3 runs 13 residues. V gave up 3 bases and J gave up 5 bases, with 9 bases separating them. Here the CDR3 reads CASSEGGDNEQFF. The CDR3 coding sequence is TGTGCCAGCAGCGAGGGTGGTGACAATGAGCAGTTCTTC.

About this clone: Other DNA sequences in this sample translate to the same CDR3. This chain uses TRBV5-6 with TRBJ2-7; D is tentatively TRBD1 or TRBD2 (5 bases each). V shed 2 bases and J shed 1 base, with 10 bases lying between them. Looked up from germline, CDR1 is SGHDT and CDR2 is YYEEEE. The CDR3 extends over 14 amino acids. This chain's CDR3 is CASSFGTGSYEQYF. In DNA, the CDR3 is TGTGCCAGCAGCTTCGGGACGGGATCCTACGAGCAGTACTTC.

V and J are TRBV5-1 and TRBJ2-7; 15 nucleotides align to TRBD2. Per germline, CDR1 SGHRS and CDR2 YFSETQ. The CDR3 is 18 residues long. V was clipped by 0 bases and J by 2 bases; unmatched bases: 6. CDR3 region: CASSLGTSGRGLPYEQYF. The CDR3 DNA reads TGCGCCAGCAGCTTGGGGACTAGCGGGAGGGGACTTCCCTACGAGCAGTACTTC. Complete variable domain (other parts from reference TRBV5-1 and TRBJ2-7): KAGVTQTPRYLIKTRGQQVTLSCSPISGHRSVSWYQQTPGQGLQFLFEYFSETQRNKGNFPGRFSGRQFSNSRSEMNVSTLELGDSALYLCASSLGTSGRGLPYEQYFGPGTRLTVT.